The 24 T cell receptor beta chains below were found in one sample sequenced in a study of memory CD4+ T cells and cytomegalovirus serostatus. Single viable CD3+CD4+CD8-CD45RO+ cells were sorted as the memory CD4+ T cells. Assay: immunoSEQ multiplex PCR; the TCRdb copy retains only in-frame clones and omits some. This sample has tens of thousands of clones; about 80% occur once, and the top ten carry approximately 4.5%. Sequenced input: memory CD4+ T cells from blood. The receptor set was obtained from an adult in good health and CMV-seropositive.

This CDR3 reads CASRGTGGSPNIQYF. The CDR3, as DNA: TGTGCCAGCAGGGGGACAGGGGGCTCCCCCAACATTCAGTACTTC. J is TRBJ2-4 and V is TRBV28; 12 bases match TRBD1. CDR3 length: 15 amino acids. Germline CDR1 reads MDHEN; CDR2 reads SYDVKM. V shed 6 bases, J shed 7 bases, and the junction held 7 bases outside the gene matches.

This clone was picked up one time. The J gene is TRBJ1-5, the V gene TRBV7-3, with TRBD1 identical over 11 bases. With V trimmed by 5 bases and J by 7 bases, 7 bases remained unmatched. CDR3 length: 15 residues. Germline V gene data show CDR1 as SGHTA and CDR2 as FQGTGA. CDR3 nucleotide sequence: TGTGCCAGCAGCCTCGGACAGGGGGCCGGGCAGCCCCAGCATTTT. It encodes CASSLGQGAGQPQHF.

This chain links TRBV28 with TRBJ2-5; a weak D match, TRBD2 (6 bases). The CDR3 length is 14 residues. The V end was cut by 5 bases, the J end by 5 bases, with 15 bases between. CDR1 is MDHEN, CDR2 SYDVKM, per germline. The CDR3 reads CASSRGAIPETQYF. The CDR3 coding sequence is TGTGCCAGCAGTCGCGGGGCTATCCCGGAGACCCAGTACTTC.

J is TRBJ2-2 and V is TRBV7-2; tentative D call: TRBD1 (6 bases). The ends were cut back, 5 bases at V and 1 base at J, with 11 bases in the middle. The germline gives CDR1 SGHTA, CDR2 FQGNSA. This CDR3 is built from 15 residues. CDR3 DNA sequence: TGTGCCAGCAGCCGATCGACAGGGAACACCGGGGAGCTGTTTTTT. Its protein is CASSRSTGNTGELFF.

The chain is built from TRBV7-2 and TRBJ2-5; maybe TRBD2 (6 bases). The germline V gene has CDR1 SGHTA and CDR2 FQGNSA. Trimming removed 3 bases at V and 5 bases at J, with 16 bases between. This CDR3 spans 15 amino acids. Here the CDR3 reads CASSFGGGAWETQYF. Here the CDR3 DNA reads TGTGCCAGCAGCTTCGGGGGAGGAGCTTGGGAGACCCAGTACTTC.

This clone has only one observation. This sequence joins TRBV6-1 and TRBJ1-5; no reliable D call. V lost 3 bases to trimming and J lost 5 bases, with 11 bases between them. Germline CDR1 reads MNHNS; CDR2 reads SASEGT. There are 14 residues in the CDR3. The chain's CDR3 is CASSDSSPDQPQHF. The CDR3 DNA follows: TGTGCCAGCAGTGACTCGTCCCCCGATCAGCCCCAGCATTTT.

The chain is built from TRBV7-8 and TRBJ1-2; TRBD1 matches at 10 bases. Germline CDR1 reads SGHVS; CDR2 reads FQNEAQ. The CDR3 sequence is 15 residues long. Losses at the gene ends were 4 bases for V and 6 bases for J; bases not matched to a gene: 8. CDR3 sequence: CASSSDRGGDDGYTF. The CDR3 DNA sequence: TGTGCCAGCAGCTCGGACAGGGGGGGGGACGATGGCTACACCTTC.

The chain couples TRBV5-1 to TRBJ1-2; 8 bases fit TRBD1. Losses at the gene ends were 3 bases for V and 6 bases for J; bases not matched to a gene: 10. CDR1 and CDR2 from the germline V gene are SGHRS and YFSETQ. This CDR3 comprises 15 residues. CDR3 sequence reads: CASSSSPGQGDGYTF. The DNA of the CDR3 is TGCGCCAGCAGCTCTTCTCCCGGACAGGGCGATGGCTACACCTTC.

The chain combines TRBV7-9 with TRBJ2-3; 7 bases agree with TRBD2. V lost 4 bases to trimming and J lost 2 bases; unmatched junction nucleotides: 3. The CDR3 is 14 amino acids. Germline V gives CDR1 SEHNR, CDR2 FQNEAQ (reference sequence). The CDR3 spells CASSWTRNTDTQYF. The CDR3 nucleotides read TGTGCCAGCAGCTGGACTAGAAACACAGATACGCAGTATTTT.

The chain carries TRBV4-3 and TRBJ2-6; D might be TRBD2 (5 bases). CDR1 LGHNA and CDR2 YSLEER come from the germline V gene. The CDR3 contains 17 residues. The V end was cut by 0 bases, the J end by 2 bases, with 11 bases between. This CDR3 is CASSQDFGMTGANVLTF. The CDR3 DNA is TGCGCCAGCAGCCAAGATTTCGGGATGACTGGGGCCAACGTCCTGACTTTC.

V usage is TRBV7-2 and J usage is TRBJ2-7; D unresolved. The length of the CDR3 is 14 residues. Trimming took off 3 bases at V and 1 base at J, with 10 bases between the two ends. Per the germline V gene, CDR1 is SGHTA and CDR2 is FQGNSA. CDR3 sequence reads: CASSLWSSSYEQYF. The CDR3 nucleotides are TGTGCCAGCAGCTTGTGGTCGTCTTCCTACGAGCAGTACTTC.

This clone was counted between two and nine times. This same CDR3 is encoded by further DNA sequences in the sample. V gene TRBV28 combines with J gene TRBJ1-2; no clear D. V dropped 5 bases and J dropped 0 bases, with 4 bases sitting between them. The CDR3 covers 12 residues. The germline CDR1 and CDR2 sequences are MDHEN and SYDVKM. The CDR3 protein is CASSRANYGYTF. The CDR3 DNA is TGTGCCAGCAGTAGGGCTAACTATGGCTACACCTTC.

The V and J genes are TRBV2 and TRBJ2-5; 7 positions match TRBD1. The CDR3 sequence is 15 residues long. V lost 4 bases to trimming and J lost 2 bases; unmatched junction nucleotides: 7. CDR1 and CDR2 (germline): SNHLY, FYNNEI. The DNA of the CDR3 is TGTGCCAGCAGTGGGGCAGGGGGTCAACAAGAGACCCAGTACTTC. It codes for CASSGAGGQQETQYF.

The chain uses TRBV28 and TRBJ2-1; 11 bases are shared with TRBD2. Trimming at V came to 11 bases and at J to 2 bases, leaving 5 bases not matched to a gene. This CDR3 contains 14 residues. The germline gives CDR1 MDHEN, CDR2 SYDVKM. CDR3 sequence: CAGSTSGTYNEQFF. For the CDR3, the DNA is TGTGCCGGATCGACTAGCGGGACCTACAATGAGCAGTTCTTC. The full variable domain, in which reference TRBV28 and TRBJ2-1 provide the parts outside the CDR3, is DVKVTQSSRYLVKRTGEKVFLECVQDMDHENMFWYRQDPGLGLRLIYFSYDVKMKEKGDIPEGYSVSREKKERFSLILESASTNQTSMYLCAGSTSGTYNEQFFGPGTRLTVL.

The rearrangement joins TRBV6-1 to TRBJ1-6; D is perhaps TRBD1 (6 bases). Germline CDR1 and CDR2: MNHNS and SASEGT. There are 15 residues in the CDR3. The V gene lost 6 bases and the J gene lost 0 bases, with 9 bases spanning the gap. CDR3 nucleotides: TGTGCCAGCAGCAAGGGGGTCTCCTATAATTCACCCCTCCACTTT. As protein: CASSKGVSYNSPLHF.

This clone was observed a few times. The chain combines TRBV27 with TRBJ2-2; 7 bases are a match to TRBD1. This CDR3 is built from 15 residues. Germline-derived CDR1 and CDR2 are MNHEY and SMNVEV (reference sequence). With V trimmed by 1 base and J by 5 bases, 4 bases remained unmatched. CDR3 protein: CASSLLRQGTGELFF. The CDR3 DNA reads TGTGCCAGCAGTTTATTGCGACAGGGAACCGGGGAGCTGTTTTTT.

The chain is built from TRBV6-5 and TRBJ2-5, with a tentative D call TRBD2 (7 bases). Germline values: CDR1 MNHEY, CDR2 SVGAGI. The V end lost 5 bases, the J end lost 9 bases, and 13 bases lay between the germline ends. CDR3 length equals 12 residues. CDR3 DNA sequence: TGTGCCAGCAGTGGTTCGGGGGGCGCCCAGTACTTC. It codes for CASSGSGGAQYF.

In its sample, this clone was seen a few times. This rearrangement joins TRBV6-6 to TRBJ1-1, with no clear D. V lost 5 bases and J 6 bases, leaving 10 bases between the germline ends. CDR3 length: 12 amino acids. Germline V CDR1 and CDR2: MNHNY, SVGAGI (reference sequence). The CDR3 spells CASSPSVAEAFF. The CDR3 DNA sequence: TGTGCCAGCAGTCCCAGTGTCGCTGAAGCTTTCTTT.

The gene calls are TRBV11-2 and TRBJ1-1, with D tentatively TRBD1 (5 bases). The V and J ends lost 5 bases and 3 bases respectively, with 10 bases between them. Germline V gives CDR1 SGHAT, CDR2 FQNNGV. The CDR3 sequence is 13 residues long. The CDR3 protein is CASSQDRDTEAFF. The DNA of the CDR3 is TGTGCCAGCAGCCAAGACAGAGACACTGAAGCTTTCTTT.

The chain couples TRBV6-1 to TRBJ1-1; 9 positions match TRBD1. The CDR3 consists of 15 residues. Germline CDR1 MNHNS, CDR2 SASEGT. Trimming cost V 6 bases and J 4 bases; bases outside gene matches: 9. CDR3 nucleotide sequence: TGTGCCAGCAGCCCGGGACAGGGCGGGGTCACTGAAGCTTTCTTT. This codes for CASSPGQGGVTEAFF.

V and J are TRBV7-2 and TRBJ1-2; 9 nucleotides line up with TRBD1. The ends lost 5 bases at V and 4 bases at J; junction bases unmatched: 5. There are 14 residues in the CDR3. Looked up from germline, CDR1 is SGHTA and CDR2 is FQGNSA. CDR3 residues: CASSRGDRAYGYTF. Written as DNA, the CDR3 is TGTGCCAGCAGCCGAGGGGACAGGGCCTATGGCTACACCTTC.

The chain recombines TRBV19 with TRBJ2-7; 7 bases agree with TRBD1. This CDR3 has 13 amino acids. V dropped 5 bases and J dropped 3; count of bases not matched to a gene: 4. In germline, CDR1 is LNHDA, CDR2 SQIVND (reference sequence). The chain's CDR3 is CASSATGDYEQYF. DNA of the CDR3: TGTGCCAGTAGTGCTACAGGGGACTACGAGCAGTACTTC.

The CDR3 loop reads CASSLKGEGTDTQYF. CDR3 DNA: TGCGCCAGCAGCTTGAAGGGGGAAGGCACAGATACGCAGTATTTT. This rearrangement joins TRBV5-1 to TRBJ2-3, with a weak D call TRBD1 (6 bases). CDR1 is SGHRS and CDR2 is YFSETQ in the germline V gene. This CDR3 region has 15 residues. The V end was cut by 1 base, the J end by 1 base, with 10 bases between.

The chain carries TRBV4-3 and TRBJ1-5; D is possibly TRBD1 (6 bases). The V end lost 0 bases, the J end lost 5 bases, and 11 bases lay between the germline ends. The germline CDR1 and CDR2 sequences are LGHNA and YSLEER. This CDR3 is built from 15 residues. CDR3 bases: TGCGCCAGCAGCCAAGACCCAGGGGTAGATCAGCCCCAGCATTTT. It yields the protein CASSQDPGVDQPQHF.